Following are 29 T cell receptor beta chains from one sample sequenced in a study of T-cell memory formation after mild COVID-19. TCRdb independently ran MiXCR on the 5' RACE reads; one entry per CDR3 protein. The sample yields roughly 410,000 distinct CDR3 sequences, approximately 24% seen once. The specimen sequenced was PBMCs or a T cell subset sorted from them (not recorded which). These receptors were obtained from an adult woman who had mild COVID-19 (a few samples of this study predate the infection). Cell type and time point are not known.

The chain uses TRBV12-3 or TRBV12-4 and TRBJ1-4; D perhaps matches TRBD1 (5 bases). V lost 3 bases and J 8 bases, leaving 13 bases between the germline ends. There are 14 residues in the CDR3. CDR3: CASSLRRGGEKLFF. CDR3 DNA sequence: TGTGCCAGCAGTTTGAGGCGGGGCGGGGAAAAACTGTTTTTT.

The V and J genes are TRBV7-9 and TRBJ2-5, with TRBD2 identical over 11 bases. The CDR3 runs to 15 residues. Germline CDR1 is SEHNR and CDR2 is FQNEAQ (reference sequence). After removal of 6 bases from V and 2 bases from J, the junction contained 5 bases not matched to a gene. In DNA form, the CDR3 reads TGTGCCAGCAGATCGGGACTAGCGGCTCAAGAGACCCAGTACTTC. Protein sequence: CASRSGLAAQETQYF.

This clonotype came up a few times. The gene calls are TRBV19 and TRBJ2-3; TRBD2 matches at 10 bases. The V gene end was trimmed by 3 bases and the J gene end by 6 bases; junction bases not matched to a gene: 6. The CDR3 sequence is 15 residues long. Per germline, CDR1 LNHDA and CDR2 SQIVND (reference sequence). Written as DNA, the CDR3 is TGTGCCAGTAGTATGGCTAGCGGGAGAAGTGATACGCAGTATTTT. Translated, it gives CASSMASGRSDTQYF.

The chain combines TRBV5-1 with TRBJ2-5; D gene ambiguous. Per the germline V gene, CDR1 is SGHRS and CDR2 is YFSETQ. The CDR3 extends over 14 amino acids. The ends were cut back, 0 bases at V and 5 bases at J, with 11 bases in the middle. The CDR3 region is CASSLGAPRETQYF. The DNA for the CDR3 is TGCGCCAGCAGCTTGGGTGCGCCGAGGGAGACCCAGTACTTC.

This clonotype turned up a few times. This chain's CDR3 is CASSPGAGGNQPQHF. In nucleotides, the CDR3 is TGTGCCAGCTCACCAGGGGCTGGGGGCAATCAGCCCCAGCATTTT. The rearrangement joins TRBV18 to TRBJ1-5, with D possibly matching TRBD1 (5 bases). This CDR3 spans 15 amino acids. Between the trimmed V and J ends, which lost 2 bases and 2 bases, there was a span of 10 bases. Germline V lookup: CDR1 KGHSH, CDR2 LQKENI.

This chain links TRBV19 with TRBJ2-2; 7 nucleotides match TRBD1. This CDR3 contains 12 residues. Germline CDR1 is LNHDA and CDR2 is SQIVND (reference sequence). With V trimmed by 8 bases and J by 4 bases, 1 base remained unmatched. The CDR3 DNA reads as TGTGCCAGTGGACAGGCCACCGGGGAGCTGTTTTTT. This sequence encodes CASGQATGELFF. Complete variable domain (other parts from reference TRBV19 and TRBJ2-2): DGGITQSPKYLFRKEGQNVTLSCEQNLNHDAMYWYRQDPGQGLRLIYYSQIVNDFQKGDIAEGYSVSREKKESFPLTVTSAQKNPTAFYLCASGQATGELFFGEGSRLTVL.

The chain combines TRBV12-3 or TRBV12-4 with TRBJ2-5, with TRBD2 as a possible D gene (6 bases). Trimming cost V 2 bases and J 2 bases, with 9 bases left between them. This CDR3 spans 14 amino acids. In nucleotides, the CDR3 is TGTGCCAGCAGTTTAACGGGAGTTCAAGAGACCCAGTACTTC. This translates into CASSLTGVQETQYF.

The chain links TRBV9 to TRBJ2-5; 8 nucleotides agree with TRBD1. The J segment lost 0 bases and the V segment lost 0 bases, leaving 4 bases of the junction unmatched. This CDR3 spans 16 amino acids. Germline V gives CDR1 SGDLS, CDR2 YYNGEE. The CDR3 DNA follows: TGTGCCAGCAGCGTAGGAACAGGGGGGTACCAAGAGACCCAGTACTTC. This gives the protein CASSVGTGGYQETQYF.

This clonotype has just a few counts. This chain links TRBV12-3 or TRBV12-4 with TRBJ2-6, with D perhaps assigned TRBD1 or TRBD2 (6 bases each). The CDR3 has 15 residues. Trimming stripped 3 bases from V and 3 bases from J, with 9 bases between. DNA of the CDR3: TGTGCCAGCAGTTTTGGGGGGCTTGGGGCCAACGTCCTGACTTTC. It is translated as CASSFGGLGANVLTF.

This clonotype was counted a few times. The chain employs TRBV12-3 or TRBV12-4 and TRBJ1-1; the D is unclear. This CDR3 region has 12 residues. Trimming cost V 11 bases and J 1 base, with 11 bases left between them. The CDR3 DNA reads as TGTGCCTCCGGACGGTGGAACACTGAAGCTTTCTTT. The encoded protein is CASGRWNTEAFF.

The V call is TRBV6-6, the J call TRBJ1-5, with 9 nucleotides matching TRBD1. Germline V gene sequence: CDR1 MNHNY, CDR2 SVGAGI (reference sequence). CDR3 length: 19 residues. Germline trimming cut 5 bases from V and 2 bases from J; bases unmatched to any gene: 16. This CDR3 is CASSLTGGEEVVGNQPQHF. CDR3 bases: TGTGCCAGCAGTCTGACAGGGGGGGAAGAGGTTGTGGGCAATCAGCCCCAGCATTTT.

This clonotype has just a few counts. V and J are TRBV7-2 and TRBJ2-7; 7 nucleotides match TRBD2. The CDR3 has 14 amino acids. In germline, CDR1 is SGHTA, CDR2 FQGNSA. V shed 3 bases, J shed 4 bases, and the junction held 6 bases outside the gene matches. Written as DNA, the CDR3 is TGTGCCAGCAGCTTCGGGGGAGGGCAGTACGAGCAGTACTTC. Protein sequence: CASSFGGGQYEQYF. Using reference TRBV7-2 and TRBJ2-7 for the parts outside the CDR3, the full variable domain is GAGVSQSPSNKVTEKGKDVELRCDPISGHTALYWYRQSLGQGLEFLIYFQGNSAPDKSGLPSDRFSAERTGGSVSTLTIQRTQQEDSAVYLCASSFGGGQYEQYFGPGTRLTVT.

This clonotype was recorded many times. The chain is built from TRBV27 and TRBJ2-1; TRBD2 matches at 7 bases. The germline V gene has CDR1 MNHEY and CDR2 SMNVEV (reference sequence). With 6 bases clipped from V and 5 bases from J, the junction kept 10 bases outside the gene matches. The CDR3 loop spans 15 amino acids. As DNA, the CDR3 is TGTGCCAGCAGCCCGATTCAGCGGGGACACAATGAGCAGTTCTTC. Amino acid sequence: CASSPIQRGHNEQFF.

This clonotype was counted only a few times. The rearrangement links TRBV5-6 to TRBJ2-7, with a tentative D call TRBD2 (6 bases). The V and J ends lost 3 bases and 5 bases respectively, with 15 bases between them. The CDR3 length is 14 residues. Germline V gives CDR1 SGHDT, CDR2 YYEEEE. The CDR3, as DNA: TGTGCCAGCAGCTCGGGACTCCAAGGAAACGAGCAGTACTTC. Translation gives CASSSGLQGNEQYF.

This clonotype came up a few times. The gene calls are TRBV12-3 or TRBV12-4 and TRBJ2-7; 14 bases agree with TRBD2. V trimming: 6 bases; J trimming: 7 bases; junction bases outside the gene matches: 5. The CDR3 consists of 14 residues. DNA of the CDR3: TGTGCCAGCAGCAGACTAGCGGGAGGGCAGGAGCAGTACTTC. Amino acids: CASSRLAGGQEQYF.

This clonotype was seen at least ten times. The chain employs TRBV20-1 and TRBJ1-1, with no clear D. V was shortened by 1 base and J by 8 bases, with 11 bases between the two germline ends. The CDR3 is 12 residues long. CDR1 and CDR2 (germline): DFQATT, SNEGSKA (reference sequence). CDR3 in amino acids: CSARVGELEAFF. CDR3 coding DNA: TGCAGTGCTAGAGTTGGGGAGTTGGAAGCTTTCTTT.

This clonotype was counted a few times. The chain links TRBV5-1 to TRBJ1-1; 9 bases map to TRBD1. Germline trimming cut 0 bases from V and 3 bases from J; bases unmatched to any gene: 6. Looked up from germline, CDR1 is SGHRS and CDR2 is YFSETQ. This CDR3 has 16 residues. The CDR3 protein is CASSLATGGMDTEAFF. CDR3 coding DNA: TGCGCCAGCAGCTTGGCGACAGGGGGAATGGACACTGAAGCTTTCTTT.

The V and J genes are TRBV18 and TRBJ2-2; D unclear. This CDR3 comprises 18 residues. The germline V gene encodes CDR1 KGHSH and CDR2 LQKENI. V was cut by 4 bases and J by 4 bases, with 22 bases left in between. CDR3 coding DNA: TGTGCCAGCTCACTCAGTAAGGCACCCTACACTTTCACCGGGGAGCTGTTTTTT. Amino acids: CASSLSKAPYTFTGELFF.

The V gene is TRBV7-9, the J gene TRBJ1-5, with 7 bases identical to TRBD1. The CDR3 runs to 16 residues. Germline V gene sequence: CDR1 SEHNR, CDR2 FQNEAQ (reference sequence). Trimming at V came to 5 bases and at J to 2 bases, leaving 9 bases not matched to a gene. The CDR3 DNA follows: TGTGCCAGCAGCCTTACAACAGGGGACGGCAATCAGCCCCAGCATTTT. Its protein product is CASSLTTGDGNQPQHF.

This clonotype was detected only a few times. CDR3 bases: TGTGCCATCAGGGAGGGGGATGAAGCTTTCTTT. The encoded protein is CAIREGDEAFF. The chain is built from TRBV10-3 and TRBJ1-1; possibly TRBD1 for D (6 bases). CDR1 is ENHRY and CDR2 is SYGVKD in the germline V gene. The V and J ends lost 6 bases and 7 bases respectively, with 9 bases between them. This CDR3 comprises 11 residues.

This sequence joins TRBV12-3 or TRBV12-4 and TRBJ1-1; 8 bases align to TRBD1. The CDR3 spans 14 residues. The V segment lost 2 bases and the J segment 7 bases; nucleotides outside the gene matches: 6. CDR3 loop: CASSLSDRASEAFF. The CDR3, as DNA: TGTGCCAGCAGTTTATCGGACAGGGCGAGTGAAGCTTTCTTT.

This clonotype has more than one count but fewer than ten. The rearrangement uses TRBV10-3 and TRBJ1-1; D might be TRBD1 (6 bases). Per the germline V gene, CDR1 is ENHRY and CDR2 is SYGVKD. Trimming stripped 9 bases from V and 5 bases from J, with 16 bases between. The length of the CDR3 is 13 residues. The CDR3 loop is CAITGSWGTEAFF. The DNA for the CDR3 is TGTGCCATTACAGGGTCCTGGGGGACTGAAGCTTTCTTT.

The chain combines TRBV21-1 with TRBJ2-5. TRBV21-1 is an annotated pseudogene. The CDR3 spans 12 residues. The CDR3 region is CASSPFWETQYF. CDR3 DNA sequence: TGTGCCAGCAGCCCCTTTTGGGAGACCCAGTACTTC.

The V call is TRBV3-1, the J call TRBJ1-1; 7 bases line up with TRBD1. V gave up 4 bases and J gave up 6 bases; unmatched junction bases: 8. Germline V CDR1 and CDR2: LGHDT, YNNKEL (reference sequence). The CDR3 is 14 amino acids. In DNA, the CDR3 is TGTGCCAGCAGCCCCATACCTACAGGGGCTGAAGCTTTCTTT. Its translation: CASSPIPTGAEAFF.

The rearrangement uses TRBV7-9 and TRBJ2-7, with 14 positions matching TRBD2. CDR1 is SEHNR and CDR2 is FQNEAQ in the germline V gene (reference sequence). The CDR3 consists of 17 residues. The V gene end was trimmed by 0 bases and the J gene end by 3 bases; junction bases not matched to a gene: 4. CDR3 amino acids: CASSLAGTSGSRYEQYF. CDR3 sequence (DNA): TGTGCCAGCAGCTTAGCAGGGACTAGCGGGAGTCGCTACGAGCAGTACTTC. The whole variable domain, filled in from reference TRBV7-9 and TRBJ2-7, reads DTGVSQNPRHKITKRGQNVTFRCDPISEHNRLYWYRQTLGQGPEFLTYFQNEAQLEKSRLLSDRFSAERPKGSFSTLEIQRTEQGDSAMYLCASSLAGTSGSRYEQYFGPGTRLTVT.

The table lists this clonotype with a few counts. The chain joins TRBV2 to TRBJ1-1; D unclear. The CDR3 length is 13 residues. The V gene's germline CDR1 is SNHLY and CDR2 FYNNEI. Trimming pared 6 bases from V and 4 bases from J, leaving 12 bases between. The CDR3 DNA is TGTGCCAGCAGCGTAGAGGAGGCCACTGAAGCTTTCTTT. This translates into CASSVEEATEAFF.

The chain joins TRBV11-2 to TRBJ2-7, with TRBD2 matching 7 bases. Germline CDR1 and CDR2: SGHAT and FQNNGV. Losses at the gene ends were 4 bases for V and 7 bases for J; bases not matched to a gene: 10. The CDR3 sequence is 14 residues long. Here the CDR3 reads CASSSIAGVSEQYF. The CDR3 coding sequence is TGTGCCAGCAGCTCCATAGCGGGCGTAAGTGAGCAGTACTTC. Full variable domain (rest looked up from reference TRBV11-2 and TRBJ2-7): EAGVAQSPRYKIIEKRQSVAFWCNPISGHATLYWYQQILGQGPKLLIQFQNNGVVDDSQLPKDRFSAERLKGVDSTLKIQPAKLEDSAVYLCASSSIAGVSEQYFGPGTRLTVT.

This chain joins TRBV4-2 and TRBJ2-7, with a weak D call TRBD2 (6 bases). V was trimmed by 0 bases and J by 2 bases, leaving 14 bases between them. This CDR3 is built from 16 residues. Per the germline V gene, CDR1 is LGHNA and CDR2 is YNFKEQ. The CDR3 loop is CASSQEPGGYPYEQYF. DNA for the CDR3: TGTGCCAGCAGCCAAGAGCCAGGAGGGTACCCCTACGAGCAGTACTTC.

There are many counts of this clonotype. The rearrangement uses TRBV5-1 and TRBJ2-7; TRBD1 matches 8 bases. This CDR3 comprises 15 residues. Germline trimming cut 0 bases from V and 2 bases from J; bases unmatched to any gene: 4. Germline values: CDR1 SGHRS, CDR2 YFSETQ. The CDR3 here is CASSLDGQGTYEQYF. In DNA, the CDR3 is TGCGCCAGCAGCTTGGACGGACAGGGCACCTACGAGCAGTACTTC.